The clone carrying this T cell receptor beta chain has at least ten counts. V lost 0 bases, J lost 3 bases, and 14 bases lay in between. There are 16 residues in the CDR3. CDR1 is SGHDN and CDR2 is FVKESK in the germline V gene. These data are taken from a study of metastatic and nonmetastatic thyroid tumors. MiXCR re-clonotyped the PCR reads for TCRdb. The table shows about 39,000 clones, with approximately 19% occurring only once. Thyroid surgery was preceded by no treatment in any patient. The sequenced sample consisted of tumor tissue. This chain connects TRBV14 to TRBJ1-1, with a weak D call TRBD1 (5 bases). This receptor was taken from a female donor with papillary thyroid cancer or a benign thyroid nodule (not recorded which). Some clones in this sample may be carry-over from other donors' samples. This chain's CDR3 is CASSQDWGEIDTEAFF. CDR3 in DNA: TGTGCCAGCAGCCAAGATTGGGGGGAGATAGACACTGAAGCTTTCTTT.